The rows below give T cell receptor beta chains drawn from one sample of a study of blood T cell repertoires in COVID-19. TCRdb's copy holds only in-frame clones and misses some; the assay was immunoSEQ multiplex PCR. The table includes about 220,000 clones, about 79% detected once. The sample taken for sequencing was PBMCs or T cells enriched from blood (not recorded which). The receptors originated from a woman aged 55-69 years who had recovered from COVID-19. Both conserved end residues are trimmed from each CDR3.

TRBJ1-6	TRBV19	ASSMNSYSPLH
TRBJ1-2	TRBV6-4	ASRGQGANYGYT
TRBJ2-1	TRBV5-4	ASSEGTGGYNEQF
TRBJ1-3	TRBV12-5	ASGRDSISGNTIY
TRBJ1-3	TRBV18	ASSPKQGRSGNTIY
TRBJ1-5	TRBV10-3	AISESGAVNQPQH
TRBJ1-2	TRBV7-9	ASSPTGFRYGYT
TRBJ2-1	TRBV5-1	ASSLETRNEQF
TRBJ1-1	TRBV10-3	AISAGFSEAF
TRBJ1-2	TRBV4-1	ASSGSTPAPYGYT
TRBJ1-2	TRBV4-3	ASSQDWPGLGGYT
TRBJ1-2	TRBV27	ASSFSGYGGYT
TRBJ2-1	TRBV7-8	ASSRGLAVNEQF
TRBJ2-2	TRBV18	ASSPGINRVANTGELF
TRBJ2-4	TRBV9	ASSETPGQGGDIQY
TRBJ1-1	TRBV14	ASSRNRDTEAF
TRBJ1-5	TRBV6-5	ASSIQDSNQPQH
TRBJ1-6	TRBV5-6	ASSLVVGQGNSPLH
TRBJ1-1	TRBV6-5	ASSYLQGIFTEAF
TRBJ1-3	TRBV13	ASSSWTGAAGNTIY
TRBJ2-3	TRBV9	ASSVALRADTQY
TRBJ2-1	TRBV2	ASRETSGYNEQF
TRBJ1-2	TRBV5-1	ASSFDTANYGYT
TRBJ2-1	TRBV18	ASSPSTSGSYNEQF
TRBJ1-6	TRBV3-1/TRBV3-2	ASRPGQGNSPLH